This TCR beta chain was identified during a study of human T cells and chemical hapten exposure. Background on the study: Patch tests applied 0.01% DPC to the upper back, read at 6 days. Women made up most patients, who had alopecia areata, totalis or universalis.

Time point indicated: patch test 1, 2 weeks after DPC sensitization. The treatment is: therapeutic diphenylcyclopropenone sensitization with weekly scalp DPC. Findings and limits, study-wide: All donors were alopecia patients, so their immunity may differ from that of healthy people. A positive correlation with patch test score was found for PT1 expanded TCR counts.

The CDR3 is 17 amino acids. V lost 3 bases and J lost 1, with 13 bases in between. Germline CDR1 and CDR2: MDHEN and SYDVKM. TCRdb itself ran the RACE reads through MiXCR, one entry per CDR3 protein. The data show tens of thousands of distinct CDR3 sequences, roughly 10% seen once. This clonotype came up a few times. Its specificity is unknown. The chain employs TRBV28 and TRBJ2-6; D unclear. The material sequenced was whole blood, taken in connection with sensitization to the hapten diphenylcyclopropenone (DPC). The TCR sequence derives from a woman aged 50 to 60 with alopecia areata. Some clones in this sample may be carry-over from other donors' samples. In DNA, the CDR3 is TGTGCCAGCAGTTTGCGCCGGGTTGTGTCTGGGGCCAACGTCCTGACTTTC. This translates into CASSLRRVVSGANVLTF.